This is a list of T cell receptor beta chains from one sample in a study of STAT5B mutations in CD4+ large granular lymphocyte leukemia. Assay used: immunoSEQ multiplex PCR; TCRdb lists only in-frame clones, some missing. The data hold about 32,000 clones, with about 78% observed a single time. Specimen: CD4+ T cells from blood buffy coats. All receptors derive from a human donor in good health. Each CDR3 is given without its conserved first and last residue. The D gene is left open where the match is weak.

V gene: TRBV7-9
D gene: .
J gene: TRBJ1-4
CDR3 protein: ASSFNVRVAKLF

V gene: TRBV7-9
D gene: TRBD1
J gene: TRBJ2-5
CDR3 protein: ASSPTGQETQY

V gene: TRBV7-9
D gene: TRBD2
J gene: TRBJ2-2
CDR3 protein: ASSLRGREAPPGELF

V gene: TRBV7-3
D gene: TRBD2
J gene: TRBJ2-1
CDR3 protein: ASSLTSGGRENEQF

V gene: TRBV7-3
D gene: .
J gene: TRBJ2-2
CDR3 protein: ASSPPGGRNTGELF

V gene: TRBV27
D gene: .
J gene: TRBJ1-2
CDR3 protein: ASSPGTPGYGYT

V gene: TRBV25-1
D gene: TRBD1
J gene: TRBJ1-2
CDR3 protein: ATRTGQYGYT

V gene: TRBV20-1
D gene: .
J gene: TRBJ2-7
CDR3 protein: SARNYEQY

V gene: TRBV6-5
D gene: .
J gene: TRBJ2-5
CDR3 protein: ASGSETQY

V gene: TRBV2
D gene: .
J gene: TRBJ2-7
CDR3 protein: ASSEGGLSSYEQY

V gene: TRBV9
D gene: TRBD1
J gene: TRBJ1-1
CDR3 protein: ASSTDRDTEAF

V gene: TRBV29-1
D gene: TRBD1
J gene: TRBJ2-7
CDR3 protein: SATRQGSYEQY

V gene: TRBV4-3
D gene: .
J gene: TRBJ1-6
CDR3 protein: ASSQDPLRDQTSPLPLH

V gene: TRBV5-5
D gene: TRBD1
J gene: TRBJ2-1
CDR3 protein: ASRATGVPYNEQF

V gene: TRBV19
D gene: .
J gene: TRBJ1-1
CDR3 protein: ASSPYMNTEAF

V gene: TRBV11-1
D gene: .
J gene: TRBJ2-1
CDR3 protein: ASSSSFEQF

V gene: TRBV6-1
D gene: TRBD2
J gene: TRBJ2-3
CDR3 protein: ASSERTSGGPITDTQY

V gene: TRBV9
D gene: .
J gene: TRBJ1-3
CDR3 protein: ASSVDPEGGGNTIY

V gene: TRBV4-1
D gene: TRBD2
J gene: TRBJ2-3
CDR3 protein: ASRTSGNTDTQY

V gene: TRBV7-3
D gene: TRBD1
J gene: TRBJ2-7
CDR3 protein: ASSWGQDYEQY

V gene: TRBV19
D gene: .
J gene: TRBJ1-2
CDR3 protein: ASSIDTGTNGYT

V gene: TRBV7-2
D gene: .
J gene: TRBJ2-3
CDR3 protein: ASSRAADTQY

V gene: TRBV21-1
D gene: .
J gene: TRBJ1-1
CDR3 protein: ASSKESWIEAF

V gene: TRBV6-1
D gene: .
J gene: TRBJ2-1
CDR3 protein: ASGGGGGFADEQF

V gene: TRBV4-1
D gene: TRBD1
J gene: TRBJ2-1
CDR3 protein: ASSQDGTGLSYNEQF

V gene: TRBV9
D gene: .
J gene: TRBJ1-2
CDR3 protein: ASSPPGTYGYT

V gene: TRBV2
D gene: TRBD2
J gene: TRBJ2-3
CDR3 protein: ASSAGAGGWRDTQY

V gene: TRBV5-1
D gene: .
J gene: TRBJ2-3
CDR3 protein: ASSLKALGPLDTQY

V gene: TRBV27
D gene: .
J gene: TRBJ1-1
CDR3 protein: ATKTVNTEAF

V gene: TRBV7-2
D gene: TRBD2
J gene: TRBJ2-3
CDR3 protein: ASSLTSGGITDTQY

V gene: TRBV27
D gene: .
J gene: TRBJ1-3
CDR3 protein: ASSRGVGSGNTIY

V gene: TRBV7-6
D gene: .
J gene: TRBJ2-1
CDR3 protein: ASSLGLEDNEQF

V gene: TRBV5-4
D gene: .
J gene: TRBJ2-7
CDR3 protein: ATRSDWEYEQY

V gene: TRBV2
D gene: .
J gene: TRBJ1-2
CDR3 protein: ASSEWEENYGYT

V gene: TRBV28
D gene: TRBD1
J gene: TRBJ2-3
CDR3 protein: ASTLRTGSDTHTDTQY

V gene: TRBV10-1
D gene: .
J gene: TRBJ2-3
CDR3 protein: ASSESRVGDTQY